One and the same sample provided the 5 T cell receptor beta chains below, sequenced in a study of shared clonotypes between healthy human individuals. TCRdb's table, derived via immunoSEQ multiplex PCR, lists solely in-frame clones and lacks some. The table includes about 960,000 clones, 60% to 85% detected once. The specimen sequenced was memory CD4+ T cells sorted from blood. Subset defined: CD45RA-negative fraction. The source of these receptors is a man aged 18 to 29 in good health.

V usage is TRBV5-1 and J usage is TRBJ1-6; D unresolved. This CDR3 is 16 amino acids long. Trimming stripped 1 base from V and 3 bases from J, with 11 bases between. Germline V gene lookup returns CDR1 SGHRS and CDR2 YFSETQ. The CDR3 region is CASSLKEGLYNSPLHF. The CDR3 nucleotides are TGCGCCAGCAGCTTGAAGGAGGGTCTCTATAATTCACCCCTCCACTTT. The whole variable domain, filled in from reference TRBV5-1 and TRBJ1-6, reads KAGVTQTPRYLIKTRGQQVTLSCSPISGHRSVSWYQQTPGQGLQFLFEYFSETQRNKGNFPGRFSGRQFSNSRSEMNVSTLELGDSALYLCASSLKEGLYNSPLHFGNGTRLTVT.

V usage is TRBV10-1 and J usage is TRBJ2-1; D possibly matches TRBD1 or TRBD2 (5 bases each). V was trimmed by 2 bases and J by 8 bases, leaving 13 bases between them. CDR1 is WNHNN, CDR2 SYGVQD, per germline (reference sequence). The CDR3 loop spans 14 amino acids. In nucleotides, the CDR3 is TGCGCCAGCAGTGAGACGGGACCGCCGGATGAGCAGTTCTTC. Translating it yields CASSETGPPDEQFF.

The chain uses TRBV28 and TRBJ1-3; D gene unclear. Germline lookup yields CDR1 MDHEN and CDR2 SYDVKM. V was clipped by 5 bases and J by 0 bases, with 14 bases between them. The length of the CDR3 is 16 residues. The CDR3 DNA sequence: TGTGCCAGCAGTCCCCCACAGTGGGTCTCTGGAAACACCATATATTTT. Residues: CASSPPQWVSGNTIYF.

The genes are TRBV5-1 and TRBJ1-4; D is unresolved. This CDR3 has 13 amino acids. Trimming cost V 4 bases and J 6 bases, with 10 bases left between them. CDR1 and CDR2 from the germline V gene are SGHRS and YFSETQ. The chain's CDR3 is CASSLRTYEKLFF. The CDR3, as DNA: TGCGCCAGCAGCCTTCGGACGTATGAAAAACTGTTTTTT.

This chain connects TRBV13 to TRBJ2-1; D tentatively fits TRBD1 or TRBD2 (5 bases each). Per germline, CDR1 PRHDT and CDR2 FYEKMQ (reference sequence). CDR3 size: 14 residues. With 2 bases removed from V and 7 bases from J, the gap between germline ends came to 12 bases. The CDR3 region is CASSLKGTQNEQFF. The DNA for the CDR3 is TGTGCCAGCAGCTTAAAGGGGACGCAAAATGAGCAGTTCTTC.